These 15 T cell receptor beta chains originate from one sample sequenced in a study of T cells in Graves' hyperthyroidism and ophthalmopathy. Amplified regions were TCR beta CDR3 sequences from RNA transcripts. First-round RT-PCR with HTBI primers amplified the TCR CDR3 region. A single record per CDR3 protein comes from TCRdb applying MiXCR to the multiplex PCR reads. The sample yields approximately 370,000 distinct CDR3 sequences, 15% seen once. The sequenced sample consisted of blood. These receptors came from a woman in her 30s with Graves' hyperthyroidism.

The chain combines TRBV27 with TRBJ2-6; TRBD1 matches 8 bases. The CDR3 has 15 residues. Germline values: CDR1 MNHEY, CDR2 SMNVEV (reference sequence). Germline trimming cut 10 bases from V and 4 bases from J; bases unmatched to any gene: 9. The CDR3 sequence is CATSDRALGANVLTF. Here the CDR3 DNA reads TGTGCCACATCGGACAGGGCGTTAGGGGCCAACGTCCTGACTTTC.

In this sample, this clonotype turned up many times. J is TRBJ1-4 and V is TRBV20-1, with TRBD1 identical over 9 bases. The CDR3 covers 16 residues. J lost 7 bases, V lost 0 bases, and 9 bases had no gene match. The germline V gene has CDR1 DFQATT and CDR2 SNEGSKA (reference sequence). The CDR3 bases are TGCAGTGCTAGAGAGGGGACAGGGTCGGGTCGTGAAAAACTGTTTTTT. It encodes CSAREGTGSGREKLFF.

This clonotype was detected ten times or more. This chain joins TRBV5-1 and TRBJ2-1; TRBD2 matches 8 bases. The CDR3 spans 16 residues. Germline V gives CDR1 SGHRS, CDR2 YFSETQ. The J segment lost 4 bases and the V segment lost 4 bases, leaving 10 bases of the junction unmatched. The CDR3 spells CASSPSAGEIYNEQFF. CDR3 in DNA: TGCGCCAGCAGCCCCTCAGCGGGAGAGATATACAATGAGCAGTTCTTC.

This clonotype showed up just a few times. The chain is built from TRBV9 and TRBJ2-3, with a tentative D call TRBD2 (6 bases). The V gene's germline CDR1 is SGDLS and CDR2 YYNGEE. V lost 4 bases and J lost 6, with 21 bases in between. This CDR3 has 16 residues. CDR3 bases: TGTGCCAGCAGCTCCCCCCGGGACGGGGGATTGGATACGCAGTATTTT. It is translated as CASSSPRDGGLDTQYF.

The sample holds many counts of this clonotype. V gene TRBV3-1 combines with J gene TRBJ2-7; D remains ambiguous. The CDR3 is made up of 12 amino acids. V was trimmed by 1 base and J by 2 bases, leaving 3 bases between them. The germline V gene has CDR1 LGHDT and CDR2 YNNKEL (reference sequence). The CDR3 DNA reads as TGTGCCAGCAGCCAAGGACCCTACGAGCAGTACTTC. Protein product: CASSQGPYEQYF.

Only a few counts were recorded for this clonotype. This chain connects TRBV28 to TRBJ2-3, with no clear D. Trimming left V 0 bases short and J 8 bases short, with 6 bases between. Germline CDR1 and CDR2: MDHEN and SYDVKM. The CDR3 length is 12 residues. This CDR3 is CASSLWGSTQYF. The CDR3 coding sequence is TGTGCCAGCAGTTTATGGGGCAGTACGCAGTATTTT.

In this sample, this clonotype turned up many times. The gene calls are TRBV3-1 and TRBJ2-7; D call uncertain. The germline V and J ends were trimmed by 8 bases and 5 bases, with 13 bases remaining between them. The CDR3 consists of 12 residues. Germline CDR1 is LGHDT and CDR2 is YNNKEL (reference sequence). In nucleotides, the CDR3 is TGTGCCAGCGGCGGCCCGTGGAACGAGCAGTACTTC. Translation: CASGGPWNEQYF.

This clonotype was seen a handful of times. V and J are TRBV29-1 and TRBJ2-5; TRBD2 agrees at 10 bases. After removal of 4 bases from V and 1 base from J, the junction contained 6 bases not matched to a gene. The CDR3 loop spans 15 amino acids. Per germline, CDR1 SQVTM and CDR2 ANQGSEA. The CDR3 sequence: CSVGTSGVIQETQYF. CDR3 sequence (DNA): TGCAGCGTTGGGACTAGCGGCGTCATCCAAGAGACCCAGTACTTC.

The J gene is TRBJ2-1, the V gene TRBV19, with D maybe TRBD1 (5 bases). Germline loops: CDR1 LNHDA, CDR2 SQIVND (reference sequence). CDR3 length: 13 amino acids. Trimming left V 5 bases short and J 2 bases short, with 7 bases between. CDR3 loop: CASSSTAYNEQFF. The DNA for the CDR3 is TGTGCCAGTAGTTCGACAGCCTACAATGAGCAGTTCTTC.

V and J are TRBV6-1 and TRBJ2-5; 8 bases map to TRBD1. Germline V lookup: CDR1 MNHNS, CDR2 SASEGT. With V trimmed by 6 bases and J by 3 bases, 6 bases remained unmatched. The CDR3 runs to 14 residues. The CDR3 protein is CASSPPDREETQYF. The CDR3 nucleotides are TGTGCCAGCAGCCCACCGGACAGGGAAGAGACCCAGTACTTC.

This clonotype has a count of ten or more. The chain uses TRBV28 and TRBJ1-1; D not resolved. Germline values: CDR1 MDHEN, CDR2 SYDVKM. The V end lost 3 bases, the J end lost 2 bases, and 13 bases lay between the germline ends. CDR3 length: 15 residues. In DNA form, the CDR3 reads TGTGCCAGCAGTTTTGGGTCAGGCCGTAACACTGAAGCTTTCTTT. Translated: CASSFGSGRNTEAFF.

V usage is TRBV12-3 or TRBV12-4 and J usage is TRBJ1-1; D is ambiguous. CDR3 length equals 15 residues. V was pared by 3 bases and J by 0 bases, with 11 bases between. The DNA for the CDR3 is TGTGCCAGCAGTTTTGCAGGCCTAGTGAACACTGAAGCTTTCTTT. Translating it yields CASSFAGLVNTEAFF.

This clonotype was picked up many times. The chain recombines TRBV3-1 with TRBJ2-7; 11 nucleotides agree with TRBD1. The CDR3 has 16 residues. V dropped 6 bases and J dropped 6; count of bases not matched to a gene: 13. The germline V gene has CDR1 LGHDT and CDR2 YNNKEL (reference sequence). The CDR3 coding sequence is TGTGCCAGCAGGTATATGGGGACAGGGGGAAATGGCGAGCAGTACTTC. Its protein is CASRYMGTGGNGEQYF.

This clonotype was recorded at least ten times. V is TRBV20-1 and J is TRBJ2-7; 7 nucleotides agree with TRBD1. The V and J ends lost 0 bases and 3 bases, in that order; junction bases with no gene match: 8. This CDR3 spans 15 amino acids. Germline CDR1 reads DFQATT; CDR2 reads SNEGSKA (reference sequence). The CDR3: CSAREDRVGVYEQYF. For the CDR3, the DNA is TGCAGTGCTAGAGAAGACAGGGTGGGGGTCTACGAGCAGTACTTC.

The V gene is TRBV4-1, the J gene TRBJ2-5; 9 nucleotides match TRBD1. The CDR3 length is 16 residues. Germline V gene data show CDR1 as MGHRA and CDR2 as YSYEKL. Unmatched junction bases numbered 9, after V lost 2 bases and J lost 5 bases. CDR3 loop: CASSQTQPGQGETQYF. CDR3 bases: TGCGCCAGCAGCCAAACCCAACCTGGACAGGGGGAGACCCAGTACTTC.